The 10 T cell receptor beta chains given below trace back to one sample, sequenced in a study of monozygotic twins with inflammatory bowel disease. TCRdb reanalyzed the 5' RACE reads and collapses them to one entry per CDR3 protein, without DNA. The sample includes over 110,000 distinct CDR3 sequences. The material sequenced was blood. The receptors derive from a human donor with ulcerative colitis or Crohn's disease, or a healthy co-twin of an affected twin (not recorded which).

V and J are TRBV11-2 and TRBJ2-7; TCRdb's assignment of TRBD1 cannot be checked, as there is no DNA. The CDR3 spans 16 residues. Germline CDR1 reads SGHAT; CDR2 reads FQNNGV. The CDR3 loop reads CASSLVSGGSGYEQYF.

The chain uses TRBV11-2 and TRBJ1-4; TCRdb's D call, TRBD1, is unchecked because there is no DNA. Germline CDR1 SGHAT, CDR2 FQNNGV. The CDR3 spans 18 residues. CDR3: CASSLGDRGRWSNEKLFF.

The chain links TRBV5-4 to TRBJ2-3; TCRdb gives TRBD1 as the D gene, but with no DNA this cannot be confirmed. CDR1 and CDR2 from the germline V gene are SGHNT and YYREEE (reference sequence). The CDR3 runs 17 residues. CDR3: CASSSETGLGLTDTQYF.

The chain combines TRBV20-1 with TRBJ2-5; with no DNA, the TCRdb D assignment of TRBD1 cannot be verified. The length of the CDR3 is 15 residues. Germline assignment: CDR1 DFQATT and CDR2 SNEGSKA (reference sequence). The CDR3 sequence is CSARDLTDYQETQYF.

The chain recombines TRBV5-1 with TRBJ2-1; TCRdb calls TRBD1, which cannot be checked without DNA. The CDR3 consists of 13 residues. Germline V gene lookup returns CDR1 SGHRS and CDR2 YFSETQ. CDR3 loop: CASSLTGGNEQFF.

The CDR3 loop reads CASSFSSGSSYEQYF. The chain employs TRBV5-1 and TRBJ2-7; TCRdb picks TRBD2, but there is no DNA to check that call. CDR1 is SGHRS and CDR2 is YFSETQ in the germline V gene. The CDR3 runs 15 residues. The full variable domain, rest sourced from reference TRBV5-1 and TRBJ2-7, is KAGVTQTPRYLIKTRGQQVTLSCSPISGHRSVSWYQQTPGQGLQFLFEYFSETQRNKGNFPGRFSGRQFSNSRSEMNVSTLELGDSALYLCASSFSSGSSYEQYFGPGTRLTVT.

This chain's CDR3 is CAWRQGLNNSPLHF. The V and J genes are TRBV30 and TRBJ1-6; TCRdb's D call, TRBD1, is unchecked because there is no DNA. The CDR3 extends over 14 amino acids. Germline assignment: CDR1 GTSNPN and CDR2 SVGIG (reference sequence).

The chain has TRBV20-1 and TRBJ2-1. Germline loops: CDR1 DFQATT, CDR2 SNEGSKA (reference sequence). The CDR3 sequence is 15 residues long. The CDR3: CSARIPRGTYNEQFF.

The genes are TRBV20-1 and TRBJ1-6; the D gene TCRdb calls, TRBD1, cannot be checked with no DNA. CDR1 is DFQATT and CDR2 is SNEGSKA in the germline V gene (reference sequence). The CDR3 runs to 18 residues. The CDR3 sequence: CSASGGRGLDSYNSPLHF.

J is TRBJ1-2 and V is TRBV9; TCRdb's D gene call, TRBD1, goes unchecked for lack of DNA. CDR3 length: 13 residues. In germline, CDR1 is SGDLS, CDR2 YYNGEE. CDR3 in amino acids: CASSPRQGGGYTF.